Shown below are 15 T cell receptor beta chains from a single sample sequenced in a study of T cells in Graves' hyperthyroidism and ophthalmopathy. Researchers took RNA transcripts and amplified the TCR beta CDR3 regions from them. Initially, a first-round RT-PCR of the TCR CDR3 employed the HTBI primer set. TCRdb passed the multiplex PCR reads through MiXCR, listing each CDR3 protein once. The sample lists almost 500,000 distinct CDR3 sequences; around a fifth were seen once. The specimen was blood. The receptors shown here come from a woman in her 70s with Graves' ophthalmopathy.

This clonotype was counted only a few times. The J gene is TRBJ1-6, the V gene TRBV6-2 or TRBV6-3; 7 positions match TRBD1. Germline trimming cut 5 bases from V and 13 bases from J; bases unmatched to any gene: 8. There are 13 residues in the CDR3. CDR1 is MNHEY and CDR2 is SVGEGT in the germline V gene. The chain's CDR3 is CASSVTGLQPLHF. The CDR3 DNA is TGTGCCAGCAGTGTGACAGGGCTCCAGCCCCTCCACTTT.

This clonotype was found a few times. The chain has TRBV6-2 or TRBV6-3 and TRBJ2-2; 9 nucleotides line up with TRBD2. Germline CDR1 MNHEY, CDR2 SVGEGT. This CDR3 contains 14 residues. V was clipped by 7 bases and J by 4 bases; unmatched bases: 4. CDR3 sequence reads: CASTLAGVTGELFF. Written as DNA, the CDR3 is TGTGCCAGCACCTTAGCGGGAGTCACCGGGGAGCTGTTTTTT.

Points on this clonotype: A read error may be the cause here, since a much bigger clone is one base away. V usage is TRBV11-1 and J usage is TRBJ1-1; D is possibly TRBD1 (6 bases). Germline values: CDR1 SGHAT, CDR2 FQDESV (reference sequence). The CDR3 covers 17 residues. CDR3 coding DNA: TGTGCCAGCAACTTAGTGTCCAGGGGCCCATTGAACACTGAAGCTTTCTTT. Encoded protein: CASNLVSRGPLNTEAFF.

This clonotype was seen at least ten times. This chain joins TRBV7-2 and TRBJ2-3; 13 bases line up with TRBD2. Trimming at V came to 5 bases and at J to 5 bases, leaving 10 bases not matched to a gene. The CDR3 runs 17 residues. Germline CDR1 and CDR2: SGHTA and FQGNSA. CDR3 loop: CASSPGLAGVAGDTQYF. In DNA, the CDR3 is TGTGCCAGCAGCCCAGGACTAGCGGGAGTTGCTGGAGATACGCAGTATTTT.

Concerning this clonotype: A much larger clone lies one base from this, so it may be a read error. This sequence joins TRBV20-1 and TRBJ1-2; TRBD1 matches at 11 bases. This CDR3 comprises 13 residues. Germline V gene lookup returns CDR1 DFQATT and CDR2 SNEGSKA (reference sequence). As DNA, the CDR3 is TGCGGTGTCCGGACAGGGGGCTACTATGGCTACACCTTC. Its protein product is CGVRTGGYYGYTF.

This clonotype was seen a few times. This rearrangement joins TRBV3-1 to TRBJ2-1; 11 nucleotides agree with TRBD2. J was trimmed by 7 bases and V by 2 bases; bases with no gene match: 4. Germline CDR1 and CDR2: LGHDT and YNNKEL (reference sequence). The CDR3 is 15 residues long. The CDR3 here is CASSQSTSGSNEQFF. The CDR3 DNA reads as TGTGCCAGCAGCCAAAGCACTAGCGGGAGTAATGAGCAGTTCTTC.

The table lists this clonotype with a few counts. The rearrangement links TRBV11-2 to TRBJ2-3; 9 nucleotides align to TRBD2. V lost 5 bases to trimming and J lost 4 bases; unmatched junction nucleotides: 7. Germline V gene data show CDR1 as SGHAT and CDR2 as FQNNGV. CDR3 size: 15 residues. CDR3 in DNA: TGTGCCAGCAGCCCGTTAGCGGGAGTGTCAGATACGCAGTATTTT. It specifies CASSPLAGVSDTQYF.

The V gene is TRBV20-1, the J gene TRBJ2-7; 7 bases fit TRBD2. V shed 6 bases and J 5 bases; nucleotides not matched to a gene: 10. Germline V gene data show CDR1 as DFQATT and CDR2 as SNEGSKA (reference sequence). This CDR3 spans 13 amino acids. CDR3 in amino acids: CSAGGLAADEQYF. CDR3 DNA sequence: TGCAGTGCCGGAGGGCTAGCGGCAGACGAGCAGTACTTC.

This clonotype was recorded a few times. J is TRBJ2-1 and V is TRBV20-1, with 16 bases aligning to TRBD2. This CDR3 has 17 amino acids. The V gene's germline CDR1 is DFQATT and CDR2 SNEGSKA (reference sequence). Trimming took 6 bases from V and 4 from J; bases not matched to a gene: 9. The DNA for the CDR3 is TGCAGTGCCCACGGGACTAGCGGGAGGGCCGGATACAATGAGCAGTTCTTC. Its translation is CSAHGTSGRAGYNEQFF.

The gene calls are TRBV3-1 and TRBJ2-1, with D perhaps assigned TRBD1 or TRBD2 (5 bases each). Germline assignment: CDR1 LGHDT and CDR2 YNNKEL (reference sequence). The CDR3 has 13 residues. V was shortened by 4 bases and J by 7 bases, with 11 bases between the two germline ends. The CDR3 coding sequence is TGTGCCAGCAGCCGGGACGGGAAAAATGAGCAGTTCTTC. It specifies CASSRDGKNEQFF.

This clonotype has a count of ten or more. The CDR3 loop is CSARDQGRAGDTQYF. In DNA, the CDR3 is TGCAGTGCTAGAGATCAGGGCAGGGCGGGAGATACGCAGTATTTT. This chain joins TRBV20-1 and TRBJ2-3, with D perhaps matching TRBD1 or TRBD2 (5 bases each). Per the germline V gene, CDR1 is DFQATT and CDR2 is SNEGSKA (reference sequence). There are 15 residues in the CDR3. The V end lost 0 bases, the J end lost 5 bases, and 15 bases lay between the germline ends.

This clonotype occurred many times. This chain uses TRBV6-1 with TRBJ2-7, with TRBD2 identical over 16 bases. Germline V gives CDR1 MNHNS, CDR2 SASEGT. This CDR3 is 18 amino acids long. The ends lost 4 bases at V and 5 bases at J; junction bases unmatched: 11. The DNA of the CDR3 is TGTGCCAGCAGTGGTAAGGGACTAGCGGGAGGGCCAAAGGACGAGCAGTACTTC. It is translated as CASSGKGLAGGPKDEQYF.

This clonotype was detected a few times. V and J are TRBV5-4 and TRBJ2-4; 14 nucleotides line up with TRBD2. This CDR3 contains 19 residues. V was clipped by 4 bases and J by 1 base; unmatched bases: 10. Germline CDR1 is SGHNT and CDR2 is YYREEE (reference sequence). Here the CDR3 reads CASSRATSGGALAKNIQYF. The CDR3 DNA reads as TGTGCCAGCAGCCGCGCGACTAGCGGGGGGGCCTTGGCCAAAAACATTCAGTACTTC.

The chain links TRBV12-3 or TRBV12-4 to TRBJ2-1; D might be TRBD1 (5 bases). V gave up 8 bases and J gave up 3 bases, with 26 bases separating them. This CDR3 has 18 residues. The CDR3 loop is CASSPGRTAARNYNEQFF. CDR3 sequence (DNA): TGTGCCAGCTCACCAGGGCGCACAGCAGCCAGGAACTACAATGAGCAGTTCTTC.

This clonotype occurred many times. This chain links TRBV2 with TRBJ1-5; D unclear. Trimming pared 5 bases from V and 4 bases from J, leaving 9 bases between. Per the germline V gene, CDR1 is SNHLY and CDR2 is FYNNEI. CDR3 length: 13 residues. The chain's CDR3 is CASSQIGNQPQHF. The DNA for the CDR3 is TGTGCCAGCAGTCAAATAGGTAATCAGCCCCAGCATTTT.